This T cell receptor beta chain was recovered during a study of control samples from healthy donors and cancer patients. The CDR3 consists of 13 residues. Trimming took 5 bases from V and 8 from J; bases not matched to a gene: 5. Assay used: immunoSEQ multiplex PCR; TCRdb lists only in-frame clones, some missing. The table shows about 24,000 clones, with roughly four fifths occurring only once. Sequencing was performed on PBMCs. The TCR comes from a man aged 55 to 70 with head and neck cancer. The rearrangement joins TRBV12-3 or TRBV12-4 to TRBJ1-4, with 7 bases identical to TRBD1. CDR3 in amino acids: CASSAGTVEKLFF. In DNA, the CDR3 is TGTGCCAGCAGTGCCGGGACAGTCGAAAAACTGTTTTTT.